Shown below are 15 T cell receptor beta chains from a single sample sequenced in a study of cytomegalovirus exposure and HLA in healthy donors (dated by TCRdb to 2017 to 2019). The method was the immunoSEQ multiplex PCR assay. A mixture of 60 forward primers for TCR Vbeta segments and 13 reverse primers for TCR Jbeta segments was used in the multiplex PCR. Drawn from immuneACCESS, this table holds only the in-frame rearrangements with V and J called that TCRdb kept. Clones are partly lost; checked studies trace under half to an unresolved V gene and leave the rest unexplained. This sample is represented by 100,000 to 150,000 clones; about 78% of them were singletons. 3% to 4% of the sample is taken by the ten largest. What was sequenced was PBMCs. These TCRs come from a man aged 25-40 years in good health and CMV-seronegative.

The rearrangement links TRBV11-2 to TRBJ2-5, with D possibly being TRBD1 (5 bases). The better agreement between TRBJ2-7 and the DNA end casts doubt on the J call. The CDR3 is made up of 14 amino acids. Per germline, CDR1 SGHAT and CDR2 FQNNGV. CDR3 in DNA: TGTGCCAGCAGCCCCACCAGGGTCTCCTACGAGCAGTACTTC. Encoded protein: CASSPTRVSYEQYF.

CDR3 residues: CASHIRLAGLGADTQYF. In nucleotides, the CDR3 is TGTGCCAGCCACATCAGACTAGCGGGTCTGGGCGCAGATACGCAGTATTTT. V and J are TRBV21-1 and TRBJ2-3; TRBD2, the table's D call, lacks a check against the DNA. TRBV21-1 is reported as a pseudogene. There are 17 residues in the CDR3.

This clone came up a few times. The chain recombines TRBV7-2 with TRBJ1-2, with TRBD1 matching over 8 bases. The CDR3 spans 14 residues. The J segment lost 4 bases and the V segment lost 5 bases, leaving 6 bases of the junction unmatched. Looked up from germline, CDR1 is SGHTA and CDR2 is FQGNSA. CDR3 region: CASSRDRGGYGYTF. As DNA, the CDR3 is TGTGCCAGCAGCCGAGACAGGGGCGGCTATGGCTACACCTTC.

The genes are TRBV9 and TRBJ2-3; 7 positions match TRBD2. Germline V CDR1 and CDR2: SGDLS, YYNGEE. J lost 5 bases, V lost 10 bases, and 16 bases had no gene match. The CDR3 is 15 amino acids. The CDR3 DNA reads TGTGCCGGCTCCTCGGGGGAGGGAGTTTTAGATACGCAGTATTTT. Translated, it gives CAGSSGEGVLDTQYF.

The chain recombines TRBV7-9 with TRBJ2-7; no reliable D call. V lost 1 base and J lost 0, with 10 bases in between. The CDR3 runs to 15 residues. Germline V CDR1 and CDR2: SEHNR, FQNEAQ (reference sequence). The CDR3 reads CASSLGRGDSYEQYF. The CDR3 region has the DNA TGTGCCAGCAGCTTAGGCCGCGGAGACTCCTACGAGCAGTACTTC. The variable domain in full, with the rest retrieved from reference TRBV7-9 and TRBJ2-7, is DTGVSQNPRHKITKRGQNVTFRCDPISEHNRLYWYRQTLGQGPEFLTYFQNEAQLEKSRLLSDRFSAERPKGSFSTLEIQRTEQGDSAMYLCASSLGRGDSYEQYFGPGTRLTVT.

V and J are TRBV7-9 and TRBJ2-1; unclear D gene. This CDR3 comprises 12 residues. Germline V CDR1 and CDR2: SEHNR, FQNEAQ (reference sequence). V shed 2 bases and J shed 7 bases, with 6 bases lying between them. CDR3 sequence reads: CASSLLQNEQFF. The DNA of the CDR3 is TGTGCCAGCAGCTTACTGCAGAATGAGCAGTTCTTC.

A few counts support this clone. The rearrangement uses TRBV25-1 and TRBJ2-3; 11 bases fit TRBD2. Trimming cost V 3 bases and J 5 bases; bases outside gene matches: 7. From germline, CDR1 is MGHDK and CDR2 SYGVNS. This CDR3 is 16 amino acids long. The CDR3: CASSEIGTSGGDTQYF. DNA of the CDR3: TGTGCCAGCAGTGAGATCGGGACTAGCGGAGGAGATACGCAGTATTTT.

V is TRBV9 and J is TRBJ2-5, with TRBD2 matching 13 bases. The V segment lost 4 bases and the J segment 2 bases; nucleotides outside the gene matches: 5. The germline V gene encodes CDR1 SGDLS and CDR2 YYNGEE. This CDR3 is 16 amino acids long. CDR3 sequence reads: CASSSTSGGGQETQYF. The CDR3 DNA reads TGTGCCAGCAGCTCCACTAGCGGGGGGGGACAAGAGACCCAGTACTTC. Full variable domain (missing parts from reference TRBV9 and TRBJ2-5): DSGVTQTPKHLITATGQRVTLRCSPRSGDLSVYWYQQSLDQGLQFLIQYYNGEERAKGNILERFSAQQFPDLHSELNLSSLELGDSALYFCASSSTSGGGQETQYFGPGTRLLVL.

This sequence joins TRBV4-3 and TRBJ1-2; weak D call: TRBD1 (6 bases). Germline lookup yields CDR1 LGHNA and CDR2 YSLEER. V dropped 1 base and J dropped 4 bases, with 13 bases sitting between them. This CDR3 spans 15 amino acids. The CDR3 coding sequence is TGCGCCAGCAGCCAAGGCGGACAGACCTTCTATGGCTACACCTTC. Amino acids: CASSQGGQTFYGYTF.

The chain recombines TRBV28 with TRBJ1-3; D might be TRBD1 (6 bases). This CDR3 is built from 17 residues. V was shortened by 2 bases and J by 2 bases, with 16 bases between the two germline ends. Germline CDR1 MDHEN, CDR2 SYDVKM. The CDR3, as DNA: TGTGCCAGCAGTTTAGTGGGACAACCGCGAGCTGGAAACACCATATATTTT. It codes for CASSLVGQPRAGNTIYF.

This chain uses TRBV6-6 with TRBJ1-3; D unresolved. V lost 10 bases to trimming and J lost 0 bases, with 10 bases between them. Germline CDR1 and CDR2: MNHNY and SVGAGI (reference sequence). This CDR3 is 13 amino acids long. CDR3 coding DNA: TGTGCCACCGCCGAGTCCTCTGGAAACACCATATATTTT. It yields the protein CATAESSGNTIYF.

The CDR3 DNA sequence: TGTGCCAGCGTAGCAGGGTCCTACGAGCAGTACTTC. Translating gives CASVAGSYEQYF. V and J are TRBV6-1 and TRBJ2-7, with D possibly being TRBD1 (5 bases). There are 12 residues in the CDR3. The V and J ends lost 8 bases and 1 base respectively, with 9 bases between them. In germline, CDR1 is MNHNS, CDR2 SASEGT.

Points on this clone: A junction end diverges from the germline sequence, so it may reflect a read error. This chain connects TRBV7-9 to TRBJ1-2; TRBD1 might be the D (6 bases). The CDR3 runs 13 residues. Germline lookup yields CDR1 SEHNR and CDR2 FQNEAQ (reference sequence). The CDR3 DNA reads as TGTTCCAGCAGTTACCGGGACACCTATGGCTACACCTTC. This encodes CSSSYRDTYGYTF.

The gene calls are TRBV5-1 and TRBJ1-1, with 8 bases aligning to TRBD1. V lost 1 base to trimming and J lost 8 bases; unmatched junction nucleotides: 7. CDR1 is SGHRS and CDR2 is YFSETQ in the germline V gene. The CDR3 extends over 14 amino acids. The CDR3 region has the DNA TGCGCCAGCAGCTTGAGTCCCCGGGACAGGGAAGCTTTCTTT. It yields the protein CASSLSPRDREAFF.

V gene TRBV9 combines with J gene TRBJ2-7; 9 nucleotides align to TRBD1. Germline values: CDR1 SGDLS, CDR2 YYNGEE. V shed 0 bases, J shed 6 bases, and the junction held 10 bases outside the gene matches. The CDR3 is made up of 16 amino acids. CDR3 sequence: CASSVALGQGISEQYF. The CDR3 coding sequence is TGTGCCAGCAGCGTAGCTTTGGGACAGGGAATAAGCGAGCAGTACTTC.